Presented here are 14 T cell receptor beta chains from one specimen sequenced in a study of cytomegalovirus exposure and HLA in healthy donors (dated 2017 in TCRdb). Libraries were built with the immunoSEQ multiplex PCR assay. Here the immuneACCESS table is served through TCRdb, limited to in-frame sequences with V and J called. Missing clones are a known gap in these copies; in checked studies unresolved V genes cover under half, and the rest lacks a known reason. This sample lists about 71,000 clones; over 90% were detected once. In total, the top ten clones hold approximately 0.99% of the sample. The sample taken for sequencing was PBMCs. The receptors stem from a woman between 18 and 29 years old in good health and CMV-seronegative.

V usage is TRBV6-1 and J usage is TRBJ2-3; 8 bases match TRBD1. The CDR3 spans 15 residues. J lost 0 bases, V lost 5 bases, and 4 bases had no gene match. Per the germline V gene, CDR1 is MNHNS and CDR2 is SASEGT. CDR3 bases: TGTGCCAGCAGTCCTACAGGGGGTAGCACAGATACGCAGTATTTT. Translating gives CASSPTGGSTDTQYF.

This chain links TRBV4-2 with TRBJ1-2, with 11 nucleotides matching TRBD1. V dropped 4 bases and J dropped 3; count of bases not matched to a gene: 4. Germline lookup yields CDR1 LGHNA and CDR2 YNFKEQ. The CDR3 loop spans 15 amino acids. The CDR3 spells CASSPLGQGDYGYTF. The CDR3 DNA follows: TGTGCCAGCAGCCCCCTGGGACAGGGGGACTATGGCTACACCTTC.

The J gene is TRBJ1-1, the V gene TRBV7-2; D is ambiguous. This CDR3 region has 16 residues. Deletions cut 1 base from V and 4 bases from J, with 16 bases between. Germline assignment: CDR1 SGHTA and CDR2 FQGNSA. The CDR3 loop is CASSLVVGRKSTEAFF. The CDR3 coding sequence is TGTGCCAGCAGCTTAGTGGTTGGGAGGAAGAGCACTGAAGCTTTCTTT.

The rearrangement links TRBV2 to TRBJ2-5; 12 bases agree with TRBD2. With V trimmed by 5 bases and J by 2 bases, 3 bases remained unmatched. The CDR3 is made up of 15 amino acids. Germline CDR1 reads SNHLY; CDR2 reads FYNNEI. CDR3 sequence: CASSWTSGDQETQYF. The CDR3 coding sequence is TGTGCCAGCAGTTGGACTAGCGGGGATCAAGAGACCCAGTACTTC.

The V gene is TRBV13, the J gene TRBJ2-1; TRBD2 matches at 13 bases. From germline, CDR1 is PRHDT and CDR2 FYEKMQ (reference sequence). The CDR3 is made up of 17 amino acids. V was clipped by 3 bases and J by 7 bases; unmatched bases: 9. CDR3 in amino acids: CASSFPSGTSGTNEQFF. CDR3 DNA: TGTGCCAGCAGCTTCCCCAGTGGGACTAGCGGGACAAATGAGCAGTTCTTC.

This clone has only a few counts. The V call is TRBV6-1, the J call TRBJ1-1; 7 bases line up with TRBD1. Germline loops: CDR1 MNHNS, CDR2 SASEGT. CDR3 length equals 16 residues. J was trimmed by 0 bases and V by 1 base; bases with no gene match: 5. The CDR3 sequence is CASSEDGGGMNTEAFF. The CDR3 DNA is TGTGCCAGCAGTGAAGATGGAGGGGGCATGAACACTGAAGCTTTCTTT.

The chain employs TRBV7-8 and TRBJ2-1; a possible D gene is TRBD2 (6 bases). V was clipped by 3 bases and J by 0 bases, with 9 bases between them. The CDR3 runs to 15 residues. The germline gives CDR1 SGHVS, CDR2 FQNEAQ. As DNA, the CDR3 is TGTGCCAGCAGCTTCCGGGACTCCTCCTACAATGAGCAGTTCTTC. It yields the protein CASSFRDSSYNEQFF.

The CDR3 here is CASGLGQTYEQYF. For the CDR3, the DNA is TGTGCTAGTGGTTTGGGACAGACCTACGAGCAGTACTTC. The chain recombines TRBV12-5 with TRBJ2-7, with D maybe TRBD1 (5 bases). This CDR3 has 13 amino acids. Germline V CDR1 and CDR2: LGHNT, FRNRAP. Between the trimmed V and J ends, which lost 1 base and 2 bases, there was a span of 6 bases.

This sequence joins TRBV7-8 and TRBJ1-4, with a tentative D call TRBD1 (5 bases). Germline lookup yields CDR1 SGHVS and CDR2 FQNEAQ. The CDR3 covers 15 residues. Trimming cost V 9 bases and J 2 bases, with 16 bases left between them. The CDR3 region is CASNYGGGTNEKLFF. The CDR3 bases are TGTGCCAGTAATTACGGGGGAGGGACTAATGAAAAACTGTTTTTT.

V usage is TRBV7-9 and J usage is TRBJ1-2; weak D call: TRBD1 (5 bases). Germline CDR1 SEHNR, CDR2 FQNEAQ (reference sequence). This CDR3 is built from 14 residues. The V gene lost 1 base and the J gene lost 4 bases, with 10 bases spanning the gap. The CDR3: CASSLGDSFYGYTF. Here the CDR3 DNA reads TGTGCCAGCAGCTTAGGCGACAGCTTCTATGGCTACACCTTC.

The chain combines TRBV4-2 with TRBJ2-1, with 8 bases matching TRBD2. Germline V lookup: CDR1 LGHNA, CDR2 YNFKEQ. The CDR3 consists of 16 residues. Losses at the gene ends were 7 bases for V and 8 bases for J; bases not matched to a gene: 16. The CDR3 spells CASTPLGTRVPDEQFF. In nucleotides, the CDR3 is TGTGCCAGCACCCCCCTTGGGACTAGAGTCCCCGATGAGCAGTTCTTC.

V and J are TRBV10-3 and TRBJ1-2, with unresolved D. Germline V gene lookup returns CDR1 ENHRY and CDR2 SYGVKD. The CDR3 sequence is 12 residues long. Deletions cut 1 base from V and 5 bases from J, with 5 bases between. CDR3 amino acids: CAISELSYGYTF. CDR3 DNA: TGTGCCATCAGTGAGTTGAGTTATGGCTACACCTTC.

The V and J genes are TRBV10-1 and TRBJ2-5; D perhaps matches TRBD2 (6 bases). The V end was cut by 5 bases, the J end by 4 bases, with 11 bases between. Germline assignment: CDR1 WNHNN and CDR2 SYGVQD (reference sequence). The CDR3 has 13 amino acids. Written as DNA, the CDR3 is TGCGCCAGCAGTACGGGACTCCGAGAGACCCAGTACTTC. It yields the protein CASSTGLRETQYF.

The genes are TRBV28 and TRBJ2-7, with D tentatively TRBD2 (5 bases). CDR3 size: 13 residues. Germline values: CDR1 MDHEN, CDR2 SYDVKM. The CDR3 spells CATFLGRAGEQYF. CDR3 DNA: TGTGCAACCTTCCTAGGAAGGGCGGGCGAGCAGTACTTC. The variable domain in full, completed from reference TRBV28 and TRBJ2-7, reads DVKVTQSSRYLVKRTGEKVFLECVQDMDHENMFWYRQDPGLGLRLIYFSYDVKMKEKGDIPEGYSVSREKKERFSLILESASTNQTSMYLCATFLGRAGEQYFGPGTRLTVT.